This TCR beta chain was recorded in a study of a mutant IDH1 vaccine in newly diagnosed glioma. The table came from immunoSEQ multiplex PCR; TCRdb's copy has only in-frame clones and leaves some out. The sample lists around 55,000 clones; approximately 80% were seen once. Time point noted: week 23, last vaccination. The investigators gave 300 ug of mutant IDH1 20-mer peptide in each vaccine dose, together with topical imiquimod. The ends were cut back, 2 bases at V and 2 bases at J, with 10 bases in the middle. The CDR3 is 14 residues long. Per the germline V gene, CDR1 is SGHVS and CDR2 is FQNEAQ. Note on this clone: The antigen is unknown.

This specimen consisted of PBMCs, obtained from a glioma patient whose treatment included an IDH1 peptide vaccine. The chain carries TRBV7-8 and TRBJ2-7, with a weak D call TRBD1 (5 bases). The source of this sequence is a man aged 40-55 years with glioma. The CDR3 protein is CASSLLQGPYEQYF. The CDR3 DNA sequence: TGTGCCAGCAGCTTACTCCAGGGCCCCTACGAGCAGTACTTC.